The following is a T cell receptor (beta chain) sequence with its context. Its specificity is unknown. A junction boundary mismatches the germline segment, possibly from a read error. This specimen belongs to a study of response to subunit inactivated influenza vaccine. Points from the study as a whole: Authors suggested seasonal influenza vaccinations each recruit few new T cells.

TCRdb re-derived calls from the RT-PCR reads in MiXCR, one entry per CDR3 protein. The table includes about 580,000 distinct CDR3 sequences, around 15% detected once. The material was PBMCs from blood, obtained approximately 13 days after vaccination. The TCR sequence derives from a man over 45 who received an inactivated influenza vaccine.

CDR3 sequence reads: CAISPYLDRADEQFF. For the CDR3, the DNA is TGTGCCATCAGCCCCTACCTCGACAGAGCGGATGAGCAGTTCTTC. V and J are TRBV7-2 and TRBJ2-1, with D perhaps assigned TRBD1 or TRBD2 (5 bases each). The CDR3 loop spans 15 amino acids. CDR1 is SGHTA, CDR2 FQGNSA, per germline.